This T cell receptor (beta chain) comes out of a study of T cells after yellow fever vaccination. Germline CDR1 reads SGHVS; CDR2 reads FNYEAQ. Losses at the gene ends were 4 bases for V and 10 bases for J; bases not matched to a gene: 11. This CDR3 is built from 16 residues. TCRdb recomputed calls from the 5' RACE reads with MiXCR, one row per CDR3 protein. The profile shows 550,000 or so distinct CDR3 sequences, 19% of them singletons. This clonotype appeared a few times. This clonotype originated in a man younger than 40 who received the YFV17D yellow fever vaccine. Sample: PBMCs, taken 15 days after the yellow fever booster vaccination. This rearrangement joins TRBV7-6 to TRBJ2-2, with 11 bases identical to TRBD1. CDR3 residues: CASSSKDRGRLVELFF. The CDR3 DNA reads TGTGCCAGCAGCTCAAAGGACAGGGGGCGATTGGTGGAGCTGTTTTTT. The whole variable domain, filled in from reference TRBV7-6 and TRBJ2-2, reads GAGVSQSPRYKVTKRGQDVALRCDPISGHVSLYWYRQALGQGPEFLTYFNYEAQQDKSGLPNDRFSAERPEGSISTLTIQRTEQRDSAMYRCASSSKDRGRLVELFFGEGSRLTVL.